A selection of T cell receptor beta chains follows, all from one sample in a study of T cell responses to AZD1222 COVID-19 vaccine. Using immunoSEQ multiplex PCR, the repertoire was profiled, and TCRdb retains in-frame clones only, with some absent. Seen here are tens of thousands of clones, approximately 90% observed once, and the top ten hold roughly 5.4%. The sequences come from peripheral blood, collected on day 0 of AZD1222 vaccination. These TCRs come from an adult in good health. CDR3s include the opening cysteine and the closing phenylalanine or tryptophan. Each record gives: V gene, J gene, clone size, D gene, CDR3 DNA, CDR3 protein. A D gene is named only where the DNA matches it firmly. A row's size may be missing; if present it is once, few, many or a size class.

>TRBV18|TRBJ2-7|NA|NA
TGTGCCAGCTCACCCGAGTGGGACGCCTACGAGCAGTACTTC
CASSPEWDAYEQYF
>TRBV7-6|TRBJ2-2|NA|TRBD1
TGTGCCAGCAGCCCCTGGACAGGGATCACCGGGGAGCTGTTTTTT
CASSPWTGITGELFF
>TRBV7-3|TRBJ2-5|NA|TRBD2
TGTGCCAGCAGGGTTAGCGGGAGTGGCCAAGAGACCCAGTACTTC
CASRVSGSGQETQYF
>TRBV5-1|TRBJ2-7|once|NA
TGCGCCAGCAGCTTTGTGGGACAGCGGGCCAGGGACGAGCAGTACTTC
CASSFVGQRARDEQYF
>TRBV4-1|TRBJ2-1|NA|NA
TGCGCCAGCAGCCAAGGACGGGGACACCAGGAATTCAATGAGCAGTTCTTC
CASSQGRGHQEFNEQFF
>TRBV27|TRBJ2-2|NA|NA
TGTGCCAGCAATCAGATCGGGTTCACCGGGGAGCTGTTTTTT
CASNQIGFTGELFF
>TRBV5-4|TRBJ1-2|NA|NA
TGTGCCAGCAGCCGGGACTCTCGAGATAACTATGGCTACACCTTC
CASSRDSRDNYGYTF
>TRBV7-8|TRBJ1-3|NA|NA
TGTGCCAGCAGCTTAGTCGGCCCCGTAAACACCATATATTTT
CASSLVGPVNTIYF
>TRBV28|TRBJ2-7|NA|NA
TGTGCCAGCAACCGGGACCCTACCTACGAGCAGTACTTC
CASNRDPTYEQYF
>TRBV7-2|TRBJ2-3|NA|TRBD2
TGTGCCAGCAGCTTGGGACTAGAGGTAGATACGCAGTATTTT
CASSLGLEVDTQYF
>TRBV4-2|TRBJ2-2|NA|TRBD2
TGTGCCAGCAGCCGTACTAGCGGGAGGGACACCGGGGAGCTGTTTTTT
CASSRTSGRDTGELFF
>TRBV7-8|TRBJ2-7|NA|TRBD1
TGTGCCAGCAGCTTTACCTACGGACAGGGGATTTTCTACGAGCAGTACTTC
CASSFTYGQGIFYEQYF
>TRBV6-5|TRBJ2-1|NA|NA
TGTGCCAGCAGCCTTGGTTTATTAGTCGCCAATGAGCAGTTCTTC
CASSLGLLVANEQFF
>TRBV28|TRBJ2-7|NA|NA
TGTGCCAGCAGTTTGTGGGGGAGGGAGCAGTACTTC
CASSLWGREQYF
>TRBV6-5|TRBJ1-5|NA|NA
TGTGCCAGCAGCACTCAGGGTGGCCAGCCCCAGCATTTT
CASSTQGGQPQHF
>TRBV28|TRBJ2-7|NA|NA
TGTGCCAGCAGAAGAGGGGGGAAGGGAGGCGACGAGCAGTACTTC
CASRRGGKGGDEQYF
>TRBV19|TRBJ2-7|NA|NA
TGTGCCAGTAGTATAGACCTGGGCGGCTACGAGCAGTACTTC
CASSIDLGGYEQYF
>TRBV5-1|TRBJ2-3|NA|TRBD2
TGCGCCAGCAGCTTGGGGACTAGGCTGGGTAACACAGATACGCAGTATTTT
CASSLGTRLGNTDTQYF
>TRBV7-9|TRBJ2-7|NA|TRBD1
TGTGCCAGCAGTCCCGTCTCGACAGGGAAACCCGAGCAGTACTTC
CASSPVSTGKPEQYF
>TRBV2|TRBJ2-1|once|TRBD1
TGTGCCAGCAGTGAAAGAGGGGGACAGGGCTCGAATGAGCAGTTCTTC
CASSERGGQGSNEQFF
>TRBV30|TRBJ2-7|NA|TRBD1
TGTGCCTGGAGCGACAGGGACCCCTACGAGCAGTACTTC
CAWSDRDPYEQYF
>TRBV5-4|TRBJ2-7|NA|NA
TGTGCCAGCAGCCTGGGGGCCTTGGGCGAGCAGTACTTC
CASSLGALGEQYF
>TRBV5-1|TRBJ2-2|NA|NA
TGCGCCAGCAGCTTGGAAACAGCGAACACCGGGGAGCTGTTTTTT
CASSLETANTGELFF
>TRBV30|TRBJ2-3|few|TRBD2
TGTGCCTGGAGTGTACCTAGCGGGAGGGGGGATACGCAGTATTTT
CAWSVPSGRGDTQYF
>TRBV4-3|TRBJ2-1|NA|NA
TGCGCCAGCAGCCAAGATGGCGGTAGCTCCTACAATGAGCAGTTCTTC
CASSQDGGSSYNEQFF
>TRBV5-5|TRBJ2-1|NA|TRBD2
TGTGCCAGCAGCTCAGGACTAGAAATCTACAATGAGCAGTTCTTC
CASSSGLEIYNEQFF
>TRBV5-1|TRBJ2-7|NA|NA
TGCGCCAGCAGTGACCAGGGTACTATCCACGAGCAGTACTTC
CASSDQGTIHEQYF
>TRBV10-2|TRBJ2-2|NA|NA
TGCGCCAGCAGTGATTATGTCGGGGAGCTGTTTTTT
CASSDYVGELFF
>TRBV2|TRBJ1-1|medium-sized|NA
TGTGCCAGCAGCCAGACTATTGGGGCTTTCTTT
CASSQTIGAFF
>TRBV14|TRBJ1-4|NA|NA
TGTGCCAGCAGCCTTGACAGGCAGAGTGAAAAACTGTTTTTT
CASSLDRQSEKLFF
>TRBV30|TRBJ2-1|NA|NA
TGTGCCTGGAGTGTATTGAGCGGAAGGTACAATGAGCAGTTCTTC
CAWSVLSGRYNEQFF
>TRBV28|TRBJ2-7|NA|NA
TGTGCCAGCAGTTTACCCCTACGACCCGGCTCCTACGAGCAGTACTTC
CASSLPLRPGSYEQYF
>TRBV6-5|TRBJ2-6|NA|NA
TGTGCCAGCAGTTACTCGGTTAACTCTGGGGCCAACGTCCTGACTTTC
CASSYSVNSGANVLTF
>TRBV5-4|TRBJ1-5|NA|TRBD1
TGTGCCAGCAGCTTGGACAGGGGTCAGCCCCAGCATTTT
CASSLDRGQPQHF
>TRBV12-3/TRBV12-4|TRBJ2-2|NA|NA
TGTGCCAGCAGCCTAAGAGAGGTGGAGCTGTTTTTT
CASSLREVELFF
>TRBV28|TRBJ2-7|NA|NA
TGTGCCAGCACCACCAACTACGAGCAGTACTTC
CASTTNYEQYF
>TRBV5-4|TRBJ1-3|NA|NA
TGTGCCAGCAGCTTGGCCCCATCGAGCTCTGGAAACACCATATATTTT
CASSLAPSSSGNTIYF
>TRBV27|TRBJ1-1|NA|NA
TGTGCCAGCAGTCTAAAAGGGAGGTCAGAAGCTTTCTTT
CASSLKGRSEAFF
>TRBV27|TRBJ1-2|NA|NA
TGTGCCAGCAGTTTAAGGAAAGGGGGTGGTGTGGTAAACTATGGCTACACCTTC
CASSLRKGGGVVNYGYTF
>TRBV9|TRBJ1-4|few|NA
TGTGCCAGCACAGTGGGGCTAACTAATGAAAAACTGTTTTTT
CASTVGLTNEKLFF
>TRBV12-5|TRBJ2-1|NA|NA
TGTGCTAGTGGTTTGGATTGGCTTGAGCAGTTCTTC
CASGLDWLEQFF
>TRBV5-1|TRBJ1-1|NA|NA
TGCGCCAGCATGGGCGGAGAGATGAACACTGAAGCTTTCTTT
CASMGGEMNTEAFF
>TRBV28|TRBJ2-7|NA|TRBD1
TGTGCCAGCAGTTTTAGACAGGGGGGGACTCCTGACGAGCAGTACTTC
CASSFRQGGTPDEQYF
>TRBV11-2|TRBJ2-1|NA|NA
TGTGCCAGCAGCTTAGATAAAAATGAGCAGTTCTTC
CASSLDKNEQFF
>TRBV4-1|TRBJ1-1|NA|TRBD1
TGCGCCAGCAGCCAAGGCAGGGGGCTCGGAAACACTGAAGCTTTCTTT
CASSQGRGLGNTEAFF